The entry below gives a single T cell receptor beta chain sequence along with its context. The target antigen is unknown. Sequencing used immunoSEQ multiplex PCR; TCRdb keeps in-frame clones, though not all of them. The profile shows 77,000 or so clones, around 82% of them singletons. The germline CDR1 and CDR2 sequences are MNHEY and SMNVEV (reference sequence). This CDR3 spans 17 amino acids. V lost 2 bases and J lost 2, with 19 bases in between. This record comes from a study of lymphopenia after photon versus proton radiotherapy. Study-level findings and limits: Photon-treated patients lost naive T cells and TCR diversity; proton-treated stayed stable. Survival link was tested only in deceased patients; proton benefit remains a possibility. After lymphocyte nadir, photon-treated repertoires showed oligoclonal expansion, especially CD8+ Temra. Larger post-nadir TCR diversity loss correlated inversely with survival in deceased patients.

This receptor was taken from a man between 60 and 75 years old with pancreatic cancer. Specimen: peripheral blood, collected from a patient treated with proton-based radiotherapy. V gene TRBV27 combines with J gene TRBJ2-7; unclear D gene. The CDR3 spells CASSLHQTGPSTYEQYF. The CDR3 region has the DNA TGTGCCAGCAGTTTACACCAAACCGGGCCCTCTACCTACGAGCAGTACTTC.